The clone carrying this T cell receptor (beta chain) was picked up one time. The antigen remains unidentified. Thyroid ultrasound and orbital computed tomography, with clinical symptoms and serum thyroxine and TRAb, informed diagnoses. The data were obtained in a study of T cells in Graves' hyperthyroidism and ophthalmopathy. It was RNA transcripts that yielded the amplified TCR beta CDR3 regions. TCR CDR3 underwent first-round RT-PCR with the HTBI primer set. TCRdb re-called the multiplex PCR reads through MiXCR, storing one row per CDR3 protein. The table lists around 600,000 distinct CDR3 sequences, 40% to 55% of them singletons. General study points: Among thyroid clonotypes expanded above 0.001, most also appeared in blood. A 13 V-J model separated ophthalmopathy from stable hyperthyroidism.

CDR1 is DFQATT and CDR2 is SNEGSKA in the germline V gene (reference sequence). Trimming cost V 1 base and J 0 bases, with 10 bases left between them. This CDR3 comprises 15 residues. The rearrangement uses TRBV20-1 and TRBJ1-3; D gene ambiguous. This TCR was recovered from an adult man with Graves' disease, either hyperthyroidism or ophthalmopathy (not recorded which). The material sequenced was peripheral blood or thyroid tissue (not recorded which). CDR3: CSARALGVSGNTIYF. The DNA for the CDR3 is TGCAGTGCTAGAGCTTTGGGAGTCTCTGGAAACACCATATATTTT.